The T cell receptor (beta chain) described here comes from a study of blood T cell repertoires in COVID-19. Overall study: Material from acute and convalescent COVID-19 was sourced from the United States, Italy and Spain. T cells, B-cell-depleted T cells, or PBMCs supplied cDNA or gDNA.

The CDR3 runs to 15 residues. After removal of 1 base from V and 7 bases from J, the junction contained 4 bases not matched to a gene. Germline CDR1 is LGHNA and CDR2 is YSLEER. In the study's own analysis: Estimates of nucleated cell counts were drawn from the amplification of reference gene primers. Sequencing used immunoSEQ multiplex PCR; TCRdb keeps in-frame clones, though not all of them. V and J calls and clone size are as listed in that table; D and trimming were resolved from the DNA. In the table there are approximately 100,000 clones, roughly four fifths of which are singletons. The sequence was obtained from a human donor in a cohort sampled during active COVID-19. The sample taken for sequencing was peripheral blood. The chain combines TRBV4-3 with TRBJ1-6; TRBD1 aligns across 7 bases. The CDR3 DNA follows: TGCGCCAGCAGCCAAGCCCGGGACAGAAATTCACCCCTCCACTTT. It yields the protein CASSQARDRNSPLHF.